This T cell receptor beta chain was sequenced during a study of blood T cell dynamics during melanoma immunotherapy. Remarks on this clone: Its antigen remains unknown.

A fixed 40 ng of plasma cfDNA was loaded per sample. Data came from immunoSEQ multiplex PCR; TCRdb stores just in-frame clones and leaves some out. There are about 6,300 clones in the sample; 80% to 95% occur only once, and around 12% lies in the top ten. Study-wide findings and caveats: The study could not tell melanoma-specific clones from general immune activation.

There are 15 residues in the CDR3. Germline V CDR1 and CDR2: SGHTA, FQGTGA. Trimming stripped 0 bases from V and 4 bases from J, with 7 bases between. Sample time point: pre-treatment baseline. This receptor was obtained from a human donor with melanoma. The sequencing here drew on cell-free DNA from blood, taken from a patient treated with checkpoint blockade. This sequence joins TRBV7-3 and TRBJ2-6; TRBD1 is a possible D gene (5 bases). The CDR3 nucleotides are TGTGCCAGCAGCTTAACTAGGGGAGGGGCCAACGTCCTGACTTTC. Translated, it gives CASSLTRGGANVLTF.